This T cell receptor beta chain was identified in a study of cytomegalovirus exposure and HLA in healthy donors. Study results and limitations: A later analysis reported that several of the most significant clusters appeared to be linked to common viral pathogens, among them Epstein-Barr virus.

This clone was observed a handful of times. Its antigen remains unknown. One end of the junction varies from germline; a read error may be responsible. The PCR ran on 60 Vbeta and 13 Jbeta primers. Using immunoSEQ multiplex PCR, the repertoire was profiled, and TCRdb retains in-frame clones only, with some absent. This repertoire shows about 160,000 clones, around four fifths found once; its top ten account for 1.3%. This CDR3 region has 16 residues. The germline V gene has CDR1 SNHLY and CDR2 FYNNEI. The sample taken for sequencing was PBMCs. The clonotype was recovered from a woman in her forties or fifties in good health and CMV-seronegative. The chain couples TRBV2 to TRBJ1-2; 12 positions agree with TRBD1. In nucleotides, the CDR3 is TGTGCCAGCAGGGAAGCCGGGACAGGGGGCATCTATGGCTACACCTTC. This encodes CASREAGTGGIYGYTF.